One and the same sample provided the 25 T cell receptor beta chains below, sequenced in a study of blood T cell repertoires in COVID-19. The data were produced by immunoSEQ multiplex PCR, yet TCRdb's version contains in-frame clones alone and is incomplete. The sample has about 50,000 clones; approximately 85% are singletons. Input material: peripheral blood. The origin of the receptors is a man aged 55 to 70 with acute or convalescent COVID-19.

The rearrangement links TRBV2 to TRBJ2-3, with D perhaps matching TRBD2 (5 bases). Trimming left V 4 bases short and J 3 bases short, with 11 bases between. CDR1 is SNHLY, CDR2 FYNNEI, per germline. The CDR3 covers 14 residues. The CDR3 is CASSVNRGTDTQYF. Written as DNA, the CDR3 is TGTGCCAGCAGTGTTAACCGGGGAACAGATACGCAGTATTTT.

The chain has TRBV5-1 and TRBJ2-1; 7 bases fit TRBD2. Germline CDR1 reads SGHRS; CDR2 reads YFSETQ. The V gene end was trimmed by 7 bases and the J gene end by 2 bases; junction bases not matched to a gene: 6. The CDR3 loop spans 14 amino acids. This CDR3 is CASGREFAYNEQFF. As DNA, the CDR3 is TGCGCCAGCGGGCGGGAGTTTGCCTACAATGAGCAGTTCTTC.

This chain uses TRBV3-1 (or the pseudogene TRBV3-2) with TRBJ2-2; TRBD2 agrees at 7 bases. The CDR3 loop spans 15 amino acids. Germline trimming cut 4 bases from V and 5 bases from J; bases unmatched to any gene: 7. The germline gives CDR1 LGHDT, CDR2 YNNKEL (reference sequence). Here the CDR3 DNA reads TGTGCCAGCAGCCTTGGGGGAGCGGGGACCGGGGAGCTGTTTTTT. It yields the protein CASSLGGAGTGELFF.

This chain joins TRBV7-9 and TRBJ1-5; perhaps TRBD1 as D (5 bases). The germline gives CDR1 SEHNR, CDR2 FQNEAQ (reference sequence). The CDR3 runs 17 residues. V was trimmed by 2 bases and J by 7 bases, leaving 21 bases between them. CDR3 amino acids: CASSLSTGGRGEQPQHF. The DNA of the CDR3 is TGTGCCAGCAGCTTAAGTACAGGAGGGCGGGGGGAACAGCCCCAGCATTTT.

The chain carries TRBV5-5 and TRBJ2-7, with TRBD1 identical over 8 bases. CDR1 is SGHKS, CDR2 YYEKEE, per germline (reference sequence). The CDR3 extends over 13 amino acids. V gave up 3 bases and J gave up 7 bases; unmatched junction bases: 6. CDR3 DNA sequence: TGTGCCAGCAGCTCGCAGGGGGCGGGGGAGCAGTACTTC. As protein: CASSSQGAGEQYF.

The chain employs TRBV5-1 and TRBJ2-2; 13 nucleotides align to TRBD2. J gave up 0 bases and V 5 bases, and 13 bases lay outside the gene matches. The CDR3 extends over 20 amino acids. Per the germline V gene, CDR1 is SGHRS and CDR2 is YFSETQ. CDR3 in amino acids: CASRRGAGTSGVPNTGELFF. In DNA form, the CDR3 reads TGCGCCAGCAGACGAGGGGCCGGGACTAGCGGGGTCCCGAACACCGGGGAGCTGTTTTTT.

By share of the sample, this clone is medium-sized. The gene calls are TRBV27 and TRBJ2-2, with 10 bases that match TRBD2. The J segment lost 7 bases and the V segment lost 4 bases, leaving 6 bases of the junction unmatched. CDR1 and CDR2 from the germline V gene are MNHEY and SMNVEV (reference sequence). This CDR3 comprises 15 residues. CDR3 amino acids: CASSSAGGPIGELFF. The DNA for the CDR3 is TGTGCCAGCAGTTCAGCGGGAGGGCCGATCGGGGAGCTGTTTTTT.

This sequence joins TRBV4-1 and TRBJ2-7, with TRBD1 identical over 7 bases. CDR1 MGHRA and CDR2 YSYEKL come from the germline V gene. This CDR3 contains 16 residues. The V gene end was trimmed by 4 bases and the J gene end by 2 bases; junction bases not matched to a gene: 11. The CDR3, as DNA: TGCGCCAGCAGCCGACAATGGACAGGACTCACCTACGAGCAGTACTTC. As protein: CASSRQWTGLTYEQYF.

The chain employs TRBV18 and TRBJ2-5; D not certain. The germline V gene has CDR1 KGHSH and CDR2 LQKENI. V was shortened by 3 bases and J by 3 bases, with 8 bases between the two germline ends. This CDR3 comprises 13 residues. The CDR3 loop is CASSPLAEETQYF. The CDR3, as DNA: TGTGCCAGCTCACCCCTCGCGGAAGAGACCCAGTACTTC.

Written as DNA, the CDR3 is TGTGCCAGCTCACTCGGGCTAGCGGGAGTTGGTGAGCAGTTCTTC. This codes for CASSLGLAGVGEQFF. The V gene is TRBV18, the J gene TRBJ2-1, with 10 bases matching TRBD2. Trimming took 4 bases from V and 9 from J; bases not matched to a gene: 9. The germline V gene encodes CDR1 KGHSH and CDR2 LQKENI. CDR3 length equals 15 residues.

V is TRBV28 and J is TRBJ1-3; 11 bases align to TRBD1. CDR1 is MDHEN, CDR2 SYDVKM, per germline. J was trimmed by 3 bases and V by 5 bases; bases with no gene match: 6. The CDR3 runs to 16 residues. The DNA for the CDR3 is TGTGCCAGCAGTGTTGGGACAGGGGGTATTGGAAACACCATATATTTT. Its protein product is CASSVGTGGIGNTIYF.

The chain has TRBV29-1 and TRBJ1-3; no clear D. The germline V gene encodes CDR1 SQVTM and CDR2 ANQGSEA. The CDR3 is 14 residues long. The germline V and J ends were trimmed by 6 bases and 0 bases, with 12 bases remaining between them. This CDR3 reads CSVLQDLSGNTIYF. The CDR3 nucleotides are TGCAGCGTGTTGCAGGATCTCTCTGGAAACACCATATATTTT.

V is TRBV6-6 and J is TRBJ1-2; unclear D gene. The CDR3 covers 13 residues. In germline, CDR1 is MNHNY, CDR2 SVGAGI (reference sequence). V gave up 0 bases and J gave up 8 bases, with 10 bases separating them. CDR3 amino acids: CASSYSGRSGYTF. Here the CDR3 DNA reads TGTGCCAGCAGTTACTCGGGGAGATCAGGCTACACCTTC.

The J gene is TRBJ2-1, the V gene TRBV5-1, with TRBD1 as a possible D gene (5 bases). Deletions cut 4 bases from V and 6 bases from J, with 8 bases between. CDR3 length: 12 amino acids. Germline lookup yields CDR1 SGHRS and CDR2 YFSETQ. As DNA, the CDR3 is TGCGCCAGCAGCATTCAGGGCAATGAGCAGTTCTTC. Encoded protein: CASSIQGNEQFF.

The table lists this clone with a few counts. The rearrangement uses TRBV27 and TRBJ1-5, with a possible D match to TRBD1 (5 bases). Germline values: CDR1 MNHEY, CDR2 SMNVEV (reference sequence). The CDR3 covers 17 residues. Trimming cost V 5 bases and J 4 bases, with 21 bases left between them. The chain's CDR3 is CASSPIIGTGVNQPQHF. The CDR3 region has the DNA TGTGCCAGCAGTCCCATTATCGGTACGGGGGTAAATCAGCCCCAGCATTTT.

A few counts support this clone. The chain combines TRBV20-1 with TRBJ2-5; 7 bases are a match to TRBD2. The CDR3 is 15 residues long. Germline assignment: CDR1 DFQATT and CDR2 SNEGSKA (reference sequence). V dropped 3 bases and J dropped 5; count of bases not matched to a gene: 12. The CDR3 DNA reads TGCAGTGCTAGTTGGGAGGGCGACCAAGGGGAGACCCAGTACTTC. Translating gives CSASWEGDQGETQYF.

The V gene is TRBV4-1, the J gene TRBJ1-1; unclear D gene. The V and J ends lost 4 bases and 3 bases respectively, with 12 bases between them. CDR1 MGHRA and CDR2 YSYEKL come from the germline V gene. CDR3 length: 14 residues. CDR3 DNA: TGCGCCAGCAGCCTTTCGAGCGGAGACACTGAAGCTTTCTTT. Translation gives CASSLSSGDTEAFF.

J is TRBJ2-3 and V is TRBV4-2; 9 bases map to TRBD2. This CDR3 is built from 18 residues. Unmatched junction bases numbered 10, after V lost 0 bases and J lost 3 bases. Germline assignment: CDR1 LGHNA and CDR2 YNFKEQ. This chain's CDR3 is CASSQDRAAGGRTDTQYF. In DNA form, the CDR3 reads TGTGCCAGCAGCCAAGATAGGGCGGCGGGGGGGAGGACAGATACGCAGTATTTT.

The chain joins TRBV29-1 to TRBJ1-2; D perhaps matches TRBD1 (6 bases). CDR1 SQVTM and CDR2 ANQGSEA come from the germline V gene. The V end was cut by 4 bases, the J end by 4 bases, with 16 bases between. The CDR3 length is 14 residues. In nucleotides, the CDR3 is TGCAGCGTTGTGTTTGGGGGGGCGGGCTATGGCTACACCTTC. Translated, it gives CSVVFGGAGYGYTF.

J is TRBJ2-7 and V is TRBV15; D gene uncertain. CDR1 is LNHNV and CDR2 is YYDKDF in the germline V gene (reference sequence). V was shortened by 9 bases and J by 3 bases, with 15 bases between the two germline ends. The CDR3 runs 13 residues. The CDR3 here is CATSQAGYYEQYF. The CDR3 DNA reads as TGTGCCACGTCCCAAGCCGGTTACTACGAGCAGTACTTC.

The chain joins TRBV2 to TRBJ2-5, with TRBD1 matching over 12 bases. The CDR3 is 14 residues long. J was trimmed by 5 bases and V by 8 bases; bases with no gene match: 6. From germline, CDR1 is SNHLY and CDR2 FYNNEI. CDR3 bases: TGTGCCAGCGGGGGGACAGGGGGCATGGAGACCCAGTACTTC. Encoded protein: CASGGTGGMETQYF. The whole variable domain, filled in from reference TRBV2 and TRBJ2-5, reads EPEVTQTPSHQVTQMGQEVILRCVPISNHLYFYWYRQILGQKVEFLVSFYNNEISEKSEIFDDQFSVERPDGSNFTLKIRSTKLEDSAMYFCASGGTGGMETQYFGPGTRLLVL.

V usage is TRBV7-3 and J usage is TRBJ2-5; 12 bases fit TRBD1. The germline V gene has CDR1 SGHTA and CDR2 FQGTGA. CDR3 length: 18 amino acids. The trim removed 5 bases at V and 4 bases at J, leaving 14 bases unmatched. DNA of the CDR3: TGTGCCAGCAGCCCCCTACCCCGGGACAGGGGGCACCCAGAGACCCAGTACTTC. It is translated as CASSPLPRDRGHPETQYF.

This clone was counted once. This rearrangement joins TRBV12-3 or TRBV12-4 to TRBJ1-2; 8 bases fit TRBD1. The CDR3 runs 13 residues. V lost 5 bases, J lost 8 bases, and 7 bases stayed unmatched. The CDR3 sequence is CASSGPAGGGYTF. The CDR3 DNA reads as TGTGCCAGCAGTGGGCCCGCAGGGGGCGGCTACACCTTC.

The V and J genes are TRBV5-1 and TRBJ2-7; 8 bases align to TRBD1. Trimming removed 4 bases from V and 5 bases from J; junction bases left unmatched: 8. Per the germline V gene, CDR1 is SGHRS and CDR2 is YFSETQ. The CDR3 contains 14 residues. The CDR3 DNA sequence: TGCGCCAGCAGCCCGATGACAGGGGATCACGAGCAGTACTTC. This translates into CASSPMTGDHEQYF.

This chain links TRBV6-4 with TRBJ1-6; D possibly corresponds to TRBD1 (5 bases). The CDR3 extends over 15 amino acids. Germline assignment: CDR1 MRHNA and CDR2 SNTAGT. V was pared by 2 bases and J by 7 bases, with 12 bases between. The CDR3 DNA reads TGTGCCAGCAGTGACACCCCTGGGGGGAATTCACCCCTCCACTTT. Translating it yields CASSDTPGGNSPLHF.